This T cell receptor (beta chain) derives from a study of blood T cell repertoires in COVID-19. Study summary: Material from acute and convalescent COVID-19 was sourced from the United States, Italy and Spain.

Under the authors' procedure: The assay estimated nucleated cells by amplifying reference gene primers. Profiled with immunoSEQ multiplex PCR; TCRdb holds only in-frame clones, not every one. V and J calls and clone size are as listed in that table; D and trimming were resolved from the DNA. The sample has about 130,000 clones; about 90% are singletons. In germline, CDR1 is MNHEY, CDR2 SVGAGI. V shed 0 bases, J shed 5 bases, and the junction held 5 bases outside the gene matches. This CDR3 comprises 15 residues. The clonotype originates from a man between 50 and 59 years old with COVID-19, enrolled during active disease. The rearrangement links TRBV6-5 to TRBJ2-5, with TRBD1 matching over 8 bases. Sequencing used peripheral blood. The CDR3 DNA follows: TGTGCCAGCAGTTACTCGACAGGGGACGGTGAGACCCAGTACTTC. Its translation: CASSYSTGDGETQYF.